The 6 T cell receptor beta chains below all came from one sample that was sequenced in a study of CD8 T cells in ankylosing spondylitis. Study-level results: Characteristic, it appeared, of ankylosing spondylitis blood was a TCR beta motif of about eight highly homologous variants.

Their antigen targets remain unknown. Each CDR3 protein is one row after TCRdb ran MiXCR on the 5' RACE reads. This sample has about 390,000 distinct CDR3 sequences, with about 22% found just once. The specimen was blood, either unsorted or a sorted T cell fraction (not recorded which). The origin of the receptors is a male donor with ankylosing spondylitis.

This chain uses TRBV18 with TRBJ2-4; the match to TRBD2 covers 9 bases. The V gene's germline CDR1 is KGHSH and CDR2 LQKENI. This CDR3 spans 15 amino acids. V was clipped by 1 base and J by 8 bases; unmatched bases: 6. In DNA form, the CDR3 reads TGTGCCAGCTCACCACTGAGTAGCGGGAGTGACATTCAGTACTTC. Translating it yields CASSPLSSGSDIQYF.

The chain joins TRBV20-1 to TRBJ1-2, with D possibly being TRBD1 (6 bases). CDR3 length: 14 amino acids. Germline V gene sequence: CDR1 DFQATT, CDR2 SNEGSKA (reference sequence). The V and J ends lost 3 bases and 1 base respectively, with 12 bases between them. The chain's CDR3 is CSARADRNNYGYTF. The DNA of the CDR3 is TGCAGTGCTAGGGCGGACAGAAATAACTATGGCTACACCTTC.

This clonotype was counted many times. V gene TRBV27 combines with J gene TRBJ1-4, with D possibly matching TRBD1 (6 bases). CDR1 is MNHEY, CDR2 SMNVEV, per germline (reference sequence). Trimming stripped 8 bases from V and 0 bases from J, with 16 bases between. The CDR3 totals 16 residues. The CDR3 nucleotides read TGTGCCAGCGTTGCCCAGGACAGCACAACTAATGAAAAACTGTTTTTT. Residues: CASVAQDSTTNEKLFF.

This clonotype showed up just a few times. V is TRBV12-3 or TRBV12-4 and J is TRBJ2-1; 13 bases map to TRBD2. The CDR3 spans 18 residues. The V gene end was trimmed by 2 bases and the J gene end by 0 bases; junction bases not matched to a gene: 4. CDR3 bases: TGTGCCAGCAGTTTAAGACTAGCGGGAGGCCGCTCCTACAATGAGCAGTTCTTC. It translates to CASSLRLAGGRSYNEQFF.

V gene TRBV29-1 combines with J gene TRBJ1-1, with 9 bases lining up with TRBD1. This CDR3 spans 13 amino acids. Germline CDR1 and CDR2: SQVTM and ANQGSEA. J lost 0 bases, V lost 7 bases, and 3 bases had no gene match. CDR3 protein: CSARTGVNTEAFF. In nucleotides, the CDR3 is TGCAGCGCCAGGACAGGGGTGAACACTGAAGCTTTCTTT.

The rearrangement links TRBV12-3 or TRBV12-4 to TRBJ2-6; D is undetermined. The V end lost 1 base, the J end lost 0 bases, and 7 bases lay between the germline ends. CDR3 size: 16 residues. CDR3 residues: CASSLGRTSGANVLTF. CDR3 nucleotide sequence: TGTGCCAGCAGTTTAGGACGGACCTCTGGGGCCAACGTCCTGACTTTC.